Sequencing of this TCR beta chain was carried out in a study of CD8+CD57+ T cells in acquired aplastic anemia. Worth noting for this clonotype: Its matching antigen is unknown.

Researchers used genomic DNA as the template to profile TCR beta VDJ and CDR3. A single record per CDR3 protein comes from TCRdb applying MiXCR to the reads. In the table there are some 180,000 distinct CDR3 sequences, roughly 65% of which are singletons. Sequenced patients had shown CD8+CD57+ cell expansion by flow cytometry. Diagnosis of severe acquired aplastic anemia applied to all patients. The study sampled blood from patients who had received no therapy. The study, taken as a whole, reports: Patients showed no significant difference from controls in CD8+ Simpson's diversity. The number of CD8+ CDR3 sequences shared by patients and controls was approximately 31.

The receptor comes from a human donor with aplastic anemia. The material sequenced was sorted CD4+, CD8+, or CD8+CD57+ T cells (not recorded which) from PBMCs.

The CDR3 loop is CATTIPGTGSPGFYEQYF. In nucleotides, the CDR3 is TGTGCCACCACCATCCCCGGGACAGGGTCTCCTGGCTTCTACGAGCAGTACTTC. The chain joins TRBV10-3 to TRBJ2-7; TRBD1 matches at 9 bases. Germline trimming cut 10 bases from V and 3 bases from J; bases unmatched to any gene: 22. CDR3 length: 18 residues. CDR1 ENHRY and CDR2 SYGVKD come from the germline V gene.